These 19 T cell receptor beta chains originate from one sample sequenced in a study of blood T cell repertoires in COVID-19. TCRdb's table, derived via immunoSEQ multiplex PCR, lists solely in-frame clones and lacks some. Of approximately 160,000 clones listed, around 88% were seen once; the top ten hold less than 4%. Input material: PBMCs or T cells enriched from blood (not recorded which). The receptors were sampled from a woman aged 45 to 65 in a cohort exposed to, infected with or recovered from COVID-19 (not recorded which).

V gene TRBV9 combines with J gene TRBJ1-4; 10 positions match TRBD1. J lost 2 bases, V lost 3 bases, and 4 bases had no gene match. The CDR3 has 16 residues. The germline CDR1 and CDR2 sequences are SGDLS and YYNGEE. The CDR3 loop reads CASSARQGATNEKLFF. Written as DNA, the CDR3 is TGTGCCAGCAGCGCCAGACAGGGGGCCACTAATGAAAAACTGTTTTTT.

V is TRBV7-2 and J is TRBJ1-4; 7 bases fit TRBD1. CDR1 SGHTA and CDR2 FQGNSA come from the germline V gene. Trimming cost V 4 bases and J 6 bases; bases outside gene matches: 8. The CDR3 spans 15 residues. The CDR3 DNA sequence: TGTGCCAGCAGCTCCCTGACAGGGAGTTATGAAAAACTGTTTTTT. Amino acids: CASSSLTGSYEKLFF. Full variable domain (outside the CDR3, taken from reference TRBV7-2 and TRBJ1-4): GAGVSQSPSNKVTEKGKDVELRCDPISGHTALYWYRQSLGQGLEFLIYFQGNSAPDKSGLPSDRFSAERTGGSVSTLTIQRTQQEDSAVYLCASSSLTGSYEKLFFGSGTQLSVL.

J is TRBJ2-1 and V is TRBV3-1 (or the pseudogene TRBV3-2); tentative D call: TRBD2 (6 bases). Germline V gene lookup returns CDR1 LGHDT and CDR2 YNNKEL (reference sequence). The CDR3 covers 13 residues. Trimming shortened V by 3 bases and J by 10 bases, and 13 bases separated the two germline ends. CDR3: CASSQTRNGEQFF. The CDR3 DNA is TGTGCCAGCAGCCAGACTAGAAATGGGGAGCAGTTCTTC.

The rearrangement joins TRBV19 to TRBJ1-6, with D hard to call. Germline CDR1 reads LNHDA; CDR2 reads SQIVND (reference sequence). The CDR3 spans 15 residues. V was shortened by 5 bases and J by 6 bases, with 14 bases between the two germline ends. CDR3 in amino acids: CASSPRVGPNSPLHF. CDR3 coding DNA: TGTGCCAGTAGTCCTCGTGTTGGGCCTAATTCACCCCTCCACTTT.

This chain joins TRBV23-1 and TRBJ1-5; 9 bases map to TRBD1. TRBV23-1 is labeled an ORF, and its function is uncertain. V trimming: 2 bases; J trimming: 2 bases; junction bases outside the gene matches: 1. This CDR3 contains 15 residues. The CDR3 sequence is CASSQGDRGNQPQHF. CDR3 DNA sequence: TGCGCCAGCAGTCAAGGGGACAGGGGCAATCAGCCCCAGCATTTT.

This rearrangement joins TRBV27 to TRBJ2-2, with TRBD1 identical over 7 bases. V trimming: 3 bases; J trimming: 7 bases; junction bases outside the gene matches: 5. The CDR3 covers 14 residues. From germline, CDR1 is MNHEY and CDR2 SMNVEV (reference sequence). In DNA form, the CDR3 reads TGTGCCAGCAGTTTTTCGAGGGACAGCGGGGAGCTGTTTTTT. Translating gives CASSFSRDSGELFF.

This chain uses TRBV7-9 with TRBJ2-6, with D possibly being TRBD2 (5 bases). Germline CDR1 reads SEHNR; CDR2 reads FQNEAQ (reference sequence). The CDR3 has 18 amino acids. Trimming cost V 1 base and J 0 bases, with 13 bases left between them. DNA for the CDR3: TGTGCCAGCAGCTTAGTGGCCGGGGTGGGCTCTGGGGCCAACGTCCTGACTTTC. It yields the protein CASSLVAGVGSGANVLTF.

This CDR3 is CAISVGDYQPQHF. CDR3 sequence (DNA): TGTGCCATCAGTGTGGGAGATTATCAGCCCCAGCATTTT. The V gene is TRBV10-3, the J gene TRBJ1-5, with no clear D. This CDR3 has 13 amino acids. Germline CDR1 is ENHRY and CDR2 is SYGVKD. The V end was cut by 4 bases, the J end by 5 bases, with 9 bases between.

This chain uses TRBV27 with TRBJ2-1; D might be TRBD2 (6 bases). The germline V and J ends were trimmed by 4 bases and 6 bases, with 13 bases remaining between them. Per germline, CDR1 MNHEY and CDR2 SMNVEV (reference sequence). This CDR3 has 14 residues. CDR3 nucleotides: TGTGCCAGCAGTTGGGCAGGCGGGGTCAATGAGCAGTTCTTC. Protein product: CASSWAGGVNEQFF.

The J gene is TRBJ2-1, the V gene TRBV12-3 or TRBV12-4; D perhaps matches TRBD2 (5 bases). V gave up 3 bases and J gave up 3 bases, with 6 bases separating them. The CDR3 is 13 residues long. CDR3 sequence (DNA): TGTGCCAGCAGTTTCGGGGTCTACAATGAGCAGTTCTTC. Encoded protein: CASSFGVYNEQFF.

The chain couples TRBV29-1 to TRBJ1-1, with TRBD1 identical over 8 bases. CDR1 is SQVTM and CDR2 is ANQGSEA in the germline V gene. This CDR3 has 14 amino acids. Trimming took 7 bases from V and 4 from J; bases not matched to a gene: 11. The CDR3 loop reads CSAMGRQGATEAFF. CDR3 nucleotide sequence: TGCAGCGCCATGGGGAGGCAGGGGGCCACTGAAGCTTTCTTT.

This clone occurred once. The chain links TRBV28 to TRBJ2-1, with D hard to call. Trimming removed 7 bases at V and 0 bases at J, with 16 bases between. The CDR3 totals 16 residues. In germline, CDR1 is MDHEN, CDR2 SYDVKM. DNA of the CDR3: TGTGCCAGCATTGAGGATCCGAAGAGCTCCTACAATGAGCAGTTCTTC. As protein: CASIEDPKSSYNEQFF.

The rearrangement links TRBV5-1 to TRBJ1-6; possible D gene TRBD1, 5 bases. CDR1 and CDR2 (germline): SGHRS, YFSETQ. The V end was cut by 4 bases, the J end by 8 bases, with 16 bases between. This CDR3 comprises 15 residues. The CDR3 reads CASSDDGQSYSPLHF. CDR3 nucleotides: TGCGCCAGCAGCGATGATGGACAAAGCTATTCACCCCTCCACTTT.

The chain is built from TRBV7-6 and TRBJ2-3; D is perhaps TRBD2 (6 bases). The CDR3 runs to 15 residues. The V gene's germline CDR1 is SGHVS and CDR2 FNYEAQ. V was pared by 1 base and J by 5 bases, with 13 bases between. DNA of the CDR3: TGTGCCAGCAGCTTAGGTACCCACGGGAGAGATACGCAGTATTTT. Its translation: CASSLGTHGRDTQYF.

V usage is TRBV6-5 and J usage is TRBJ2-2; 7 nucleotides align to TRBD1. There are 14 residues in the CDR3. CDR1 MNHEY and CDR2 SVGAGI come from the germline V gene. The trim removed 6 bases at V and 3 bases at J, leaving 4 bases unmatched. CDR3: CASSTDRHTGELFF. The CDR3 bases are TGTGCCAGCAGCACGGACAGGCACACCGGGGAGCTGTTTTTT.

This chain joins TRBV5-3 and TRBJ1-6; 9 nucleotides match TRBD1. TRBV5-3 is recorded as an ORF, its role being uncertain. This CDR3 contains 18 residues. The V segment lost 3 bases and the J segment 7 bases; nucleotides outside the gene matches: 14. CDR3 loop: CARSSERKPGTGNSPLHF. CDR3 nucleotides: TGTGCCAGAAGCTCAGAACGAAAACCCGGGACAGGGAATTCACCCCTCCACTTT.

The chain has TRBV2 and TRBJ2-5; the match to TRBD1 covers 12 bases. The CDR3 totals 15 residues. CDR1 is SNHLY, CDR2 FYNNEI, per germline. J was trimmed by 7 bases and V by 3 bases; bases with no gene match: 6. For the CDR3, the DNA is TGTGCCAGCAGTGACCAGGGACAGGGGGCCGGGACCCAGTACTTC. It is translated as CASSDQGQGAGTQYF.

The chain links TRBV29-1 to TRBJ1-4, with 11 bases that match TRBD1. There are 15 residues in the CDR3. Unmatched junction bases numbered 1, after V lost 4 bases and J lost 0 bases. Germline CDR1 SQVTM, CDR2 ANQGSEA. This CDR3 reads CSVGDRGATNEKLFF. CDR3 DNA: TGCAGCGTTGGGGACAGGGGGGCAACTAATGAAAAACTGTTTTTT.

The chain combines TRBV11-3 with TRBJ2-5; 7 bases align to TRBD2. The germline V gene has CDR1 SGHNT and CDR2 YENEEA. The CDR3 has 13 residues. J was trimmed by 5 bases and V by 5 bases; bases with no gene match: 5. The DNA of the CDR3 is TGTGCCAGCAGCCGCGGGAGCTCGGAGACCCAGTACTTC. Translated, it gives CASSRGSSETQYF.